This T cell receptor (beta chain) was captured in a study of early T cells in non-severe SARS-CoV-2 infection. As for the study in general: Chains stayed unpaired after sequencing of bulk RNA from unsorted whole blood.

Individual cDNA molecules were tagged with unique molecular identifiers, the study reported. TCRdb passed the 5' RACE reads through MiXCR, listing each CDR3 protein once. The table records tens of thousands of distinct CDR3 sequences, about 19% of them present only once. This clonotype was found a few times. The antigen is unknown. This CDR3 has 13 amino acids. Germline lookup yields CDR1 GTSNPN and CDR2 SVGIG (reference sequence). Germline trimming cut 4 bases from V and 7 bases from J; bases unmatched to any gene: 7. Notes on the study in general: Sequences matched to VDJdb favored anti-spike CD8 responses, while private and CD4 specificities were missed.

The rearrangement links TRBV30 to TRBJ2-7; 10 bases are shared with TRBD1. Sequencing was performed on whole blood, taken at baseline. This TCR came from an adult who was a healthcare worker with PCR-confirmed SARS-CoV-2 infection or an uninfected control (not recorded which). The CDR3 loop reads CAWNRDRGQEQYF. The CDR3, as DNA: TGTGCCTGGAACCGGGACAGGGGACAAGAGCAGTACTTC.